A selection of T cell receptor beta chains follows, all from one sample in a study of blood T cells in healthy people across ages. TCRdb recomputed calls from the 5' RACE reads with MiXCR, one row per CDR3 protein. The data contain 2 million or so distinct CDR3 sequences, 40% to 55% of them singletons. The sequencing input was blood. Source of these receptors: a woman in her thirties or forties in good health. CDR3s include the opening cysteine and the closing phenylalanine or tryptophan. The order of the fields is D gene, clone size, J gene, V gene, CDR3 DNA, CDR3 protein. D genes are given only for firm matches. Some rows have no size entry. The others give once, few or many, or a class for an expanded clone.

>TRBD1|few|TRBJ2-7|TRBV20-1
TGCAGTGCTAGAAACAGGGGGCCCATCTACGAGCAGTACTTC
CSARNRGPIYEQYF
>.|.|TRBJ2-5|TRBV4-3
TGCGCCAGCAGCCAAGAGTCACTAGCAGAGACCCAGTACTTC
CASSQESLAETQYF
>TRBD1|.|TRBJ1-6|TRBV24-1
TGTGCCACCAGTCCGGGACAGGGCTACTCACCCCTCCACTTT
CATSPGQGYSPLHF
>TRBD2|once|TRBJ2-3|TRBV7-9
TGTGCCAGCAGCTCGGGACTAGAGGGAGGCACAGATACGCAGTATTTT
CASSSGLEGGTDTQYF
>TRBD1|.|TRBJ2-7|TRBV5-6
TGTGCCAGCAGTTTAGGGCCGACAGGGTCGTCCTACGAGCAGTACTTC
CASSLGPTGSSYEQYF
>.|.|TRBJ2-7|TRBV30
TGTGCCTGGAGGGCCACGTACGAGCAGTACTTC
CAWRATYEQYF
>.|.|TRBJ2-5|TRBV20-1
TGCAGTGCTAGACCGGGGATACAAGAGACCCAGTACTTC
CSARPGIQETQYF
>.|.|TRBJ2-7|TRBV6-2/TRBV6-3
TGTGCCAGCAGGTACCGGGACATAGCCTACGAGCAGTACTTC
CASRYRDIAYEQYF
>.|.|TRBJ1-2|TRBV4-1
TGCGCCAGCAGCGCCGCACCCGCCTATGGCTACACCTTC
CASSAAPAYGYTF
>TRBD2|.|TRBJ2-3|TRBV20-1
TGCAGTGCTGAGAAAGGAGCGGGGAGAGATGATACGCAGTATTTT
CSAEKGAGRDDTQYF
>.|.|TRBJ2-4|TRBV5-1
TGCGCCAGCAGCTTGGGGGGCGGGACAGTCCTAGCCAAAAGCATTCAGTACTTC
CASSLGGGTVLAKSIQYF
>.|.|TRBJ2-5|TRBV6-5
TGTGCCAGCAGTTTCGGCAACCGGTACCAAGAGACCCAGTACTTC
CASSFGNRYQETQYF
>TRBD1|.|TRBJ1-2|TRBV7-9
TGTGCCAGCAGCTCTTCCGGGACAGGGGTGGACACCTTC
CASSSSGTGVDTF
>.|once|TRBJ1-2|TRBV20-1
TGCAGTGCTAGGCCGGGGGCTCGTTCTAACTATGGCCACACCTTC
CSARPGARSNYGHTF
>.|.|TRBJ1-2|TRBV7-2
TGTGCCAGCAACGAGGACGGGGCTAACTATGGCTACACCTTC
CASNEDGANYGYTF
>TRBD1|.|TRBJ1-2|TRBV4-3
TGCGCCAGCAGCCGACAGGGACAGGATAACTATGGCTACACCTTC
CASSRQGQDNYGYTF
>.|.|TRBJ2-4|TRBV28
TGTGCCAGCAGTGGGGGTGGACCCAAAAACATTCAGTACTTC
CASSGGGPKNIQYF
>.|.|TRBJ2-1|TRBV4-3
TGCGCCAGCAGCCAAGATCGCGGGATTTACTACAATGAGCAGTTCTTC
CASSQDRGIYYNEQFF
>.|.|TRBJ2-3|TRBV20-1
TGCAGTGCTAGGGAGGGGGCGCTGAGTACAGATACGCAGTATTTT
CSAREGALSTDTQYF
>TRBD2|.|TRBJ2-4|TRBV3-1
TGTGCCAGCAGCCCGCTAGCGGTAGGATTAAACATTCAGTACTTC
CASSPLAVGLNIQYF
>TRBD2|many|TRBJ2-7|TRBV29-1
TGCAGCGTTCGCCCGGGGGGGACTAGTACCGAGCAGTACTTC
CSVRPGGTSTEQYF
>TRBD1|few|TRBJ2-7|TRBV27
TGTGCCAGCAGTTTATTAGGGGGCTGGGAGCGGAATTTGAGCGAGCAGTACTTC
CASSLLGGWERNLSEQYF
>TRBD2|.|TRBJ2-5|TRBV27
TGTGCCAGCAGTGGGACTAGCGGGGGCGTACTCCAAGAGACCCAGTACTTC
CASSGTSGGVLQETQYF
>TRBD2|.|TRBJ2-3|TRBV20-1
TGCAGTGCTAGGATAGCGGGGCTCACAGATACGCAGTATTTT
CSARIAGLTDTQYF